This T cell receptor beta chain was obtained from a study of T cells after yellow fever vaccination. Template-switching 5'RACE yielded the TCR cDNA; a universal primer site and UMIs were added in the process. MiXCR, run by TCRdb on the 5' RACE reads, gives a single entry per CDR3 protein. The sample records roughly 310,000 distinct CDR3 sequences, 8% to 10% being singletons. Germline assignment: CDR1 SGHTA and CDR2 FQGNSA. Trimming cost V 4 bases and J 1 base; bases outside gene matches: 3. There are 14 residues in the CDR3. Regarding this clonotype: A much more abundant neighbour one base away suggests this may be a read error.

The sequencing used PBMCs, collected on the day of the first yellow fever vaccination. The clonotype originates from a man aged 18 to 29 who received the YFV17D yellow fever vaccine. The V and J genes are TRBV7-2 and TRBJ1-1, with 7 bases that match TRBD1. The CDR3 sequence: CASSWGQSNTEAFF. The CDR3 DNA follows: TGTGCCAGCAGCTGGGGACAGTCGAACACTGAAGCTTTCTTT.